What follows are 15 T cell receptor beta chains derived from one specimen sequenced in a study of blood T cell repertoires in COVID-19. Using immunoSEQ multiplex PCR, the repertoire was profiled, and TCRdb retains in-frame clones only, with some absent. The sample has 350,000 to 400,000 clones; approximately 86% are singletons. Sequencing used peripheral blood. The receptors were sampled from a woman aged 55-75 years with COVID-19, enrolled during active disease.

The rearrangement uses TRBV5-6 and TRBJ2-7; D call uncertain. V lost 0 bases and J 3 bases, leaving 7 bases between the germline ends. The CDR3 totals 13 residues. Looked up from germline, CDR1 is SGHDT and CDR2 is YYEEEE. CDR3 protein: CASSLAPDYEQYF. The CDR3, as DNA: TGTGCCAGCAGCTTGGCCCCAGACTACGAGCAGTACTTC.

CDR3 sequence reads: CAARDRGSPSYGYTF. CDR3 sequence (DNA): TGTGCCGCCAGGGACAGGGGGTCCCCCAGCTATGGCTACACCTTC. V and J are TRBV4-2 and TRBJ1-2; 11 nucleotides match TRBD1. Germline V lookup: CDR1 LGHNA, CDR2 YNFKEQ. The V and J ends lost 11 bases and 4 bases, in that order; junction bases with no gene match: 12. The CDR3 sequence is 15 residues long.

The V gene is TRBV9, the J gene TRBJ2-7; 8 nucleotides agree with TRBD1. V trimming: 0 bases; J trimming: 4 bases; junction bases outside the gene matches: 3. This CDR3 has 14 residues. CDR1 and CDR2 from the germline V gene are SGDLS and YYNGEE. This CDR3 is CASSVGRQGYEQYF. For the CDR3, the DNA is TGTGCCAGCAGCGTAGGTAGACAGGGGTACGAGCAGTACTTC.

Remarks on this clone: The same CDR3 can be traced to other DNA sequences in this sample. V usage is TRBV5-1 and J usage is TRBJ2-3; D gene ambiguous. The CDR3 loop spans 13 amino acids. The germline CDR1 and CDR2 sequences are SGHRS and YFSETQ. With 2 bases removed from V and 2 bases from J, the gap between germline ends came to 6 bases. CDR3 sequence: CASSLAFTDTQYF. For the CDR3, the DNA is TGCGCCAGCAGCTTAGCCTTCACAGATACGCAGTATTTT. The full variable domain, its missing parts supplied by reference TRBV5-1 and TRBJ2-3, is KAGVTQTPRYLIKTRGQQVTLSCSPISGHRSVSWYQQTPGQGLQFLFEYFSETQRNKGNFPGRFSGRQFSNSRSEMNVSTLELGDSALYLCASSLAFTDTQYFGPGTRLTVL.

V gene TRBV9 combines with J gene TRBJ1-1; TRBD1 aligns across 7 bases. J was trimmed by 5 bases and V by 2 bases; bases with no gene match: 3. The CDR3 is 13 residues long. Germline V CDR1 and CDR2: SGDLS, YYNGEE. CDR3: CASSVTGVTEAFF. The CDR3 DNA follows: TGTGCCAGCAGCGTTACAGGGGTAACTGAAGCTTTCTTT. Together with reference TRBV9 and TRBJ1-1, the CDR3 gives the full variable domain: DSGVTQTPKHLITATGQRVTLRCSPRSGDLSVYWYQQSLDQGLQFLIQYYNGEERAKGNILERFSAQQFPDLHSELNLSSLELGDSALYFCASSVTGVTEAFFGQGTRLTVV.

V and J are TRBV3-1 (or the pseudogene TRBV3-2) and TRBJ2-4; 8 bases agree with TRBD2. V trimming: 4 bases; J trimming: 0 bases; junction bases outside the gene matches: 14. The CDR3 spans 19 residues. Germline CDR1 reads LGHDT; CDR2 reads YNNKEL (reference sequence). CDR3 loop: CASSLSGGRLTLAKNIQYF. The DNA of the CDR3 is TGTGCCAGCAGCCTGAGCGGGGGTAGGCTGACTCTAGCCAAAAACATTCAGTACTTC.

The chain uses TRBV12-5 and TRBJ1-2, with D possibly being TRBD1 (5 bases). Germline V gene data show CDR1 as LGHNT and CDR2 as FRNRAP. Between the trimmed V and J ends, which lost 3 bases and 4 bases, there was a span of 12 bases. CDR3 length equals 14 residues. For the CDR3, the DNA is TGTGCTAGTGGTTTTGGGACGGGGGGCTATGGCTACACCTTC. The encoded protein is CASGFGTGGYGYTF. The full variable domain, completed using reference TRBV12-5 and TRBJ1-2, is DARVTQTPRHKVTEMGQEVTMRCQPILGHNTVFWYRQTMMQGLELLAYFRNRAPLDDSGMPKDRFSAEMPDATLATLKIQPSEPRDSAVYFCASGFGTGGYGYTFGSGTRLTVV.

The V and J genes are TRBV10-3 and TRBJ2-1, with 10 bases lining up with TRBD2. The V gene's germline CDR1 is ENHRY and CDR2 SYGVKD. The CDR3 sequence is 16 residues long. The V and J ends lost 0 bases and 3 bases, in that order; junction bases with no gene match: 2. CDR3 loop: CAISESLAGGYNEQFF. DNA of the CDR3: TGTGCCATCAGTGAGTCATTAGCGGGGGGCTACAATGAGCAGTTCTTC.

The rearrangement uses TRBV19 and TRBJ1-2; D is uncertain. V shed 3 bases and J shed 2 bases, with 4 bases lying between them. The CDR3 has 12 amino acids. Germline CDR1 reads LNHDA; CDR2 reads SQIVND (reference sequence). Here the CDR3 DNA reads TGTGCCAGTAGTATTCGGAACTATGGCTACACCTTC. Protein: CASSIRNYGYTF. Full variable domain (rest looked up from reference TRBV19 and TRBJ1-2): DGGITQSPKYLFRKEGQNVTLSCEQNLNHDAMYWYRQDPGQGLRLIYYSQIVNDFQKGDIAEGYSVSREKKESFPLTVTSAQKNPTAFYLCASSIRNYGYTFGSGTRLTVV.

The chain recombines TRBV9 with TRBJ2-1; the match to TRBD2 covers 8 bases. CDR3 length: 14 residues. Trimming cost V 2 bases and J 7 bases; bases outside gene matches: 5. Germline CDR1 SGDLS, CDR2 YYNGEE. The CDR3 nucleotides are TGTGCCAGCAGCGTCGGGGGGGCTATTAATGAGCAGTTCTTC. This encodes CASSVGGAINEQFF.

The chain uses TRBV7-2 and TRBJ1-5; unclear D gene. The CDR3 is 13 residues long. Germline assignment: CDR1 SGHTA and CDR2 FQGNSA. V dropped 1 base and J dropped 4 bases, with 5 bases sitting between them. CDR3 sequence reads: CASSLERNQPQHF. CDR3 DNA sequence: TGTGCCAGCAGCTTAGAACGGAATCAGCCCCAGCATTTT.

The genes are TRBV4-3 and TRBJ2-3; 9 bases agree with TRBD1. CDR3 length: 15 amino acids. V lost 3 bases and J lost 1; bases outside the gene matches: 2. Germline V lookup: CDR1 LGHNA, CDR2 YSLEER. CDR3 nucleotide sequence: TGCGCCAGCAGCCAGAACAGGGGGCGCACAGATACGCAGTATTTT. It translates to CASSQNRGRTDTQYF.

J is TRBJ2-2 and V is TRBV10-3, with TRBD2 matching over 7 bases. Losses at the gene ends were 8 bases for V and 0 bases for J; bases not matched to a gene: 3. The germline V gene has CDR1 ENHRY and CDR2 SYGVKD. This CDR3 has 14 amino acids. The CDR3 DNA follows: TGTGCCATCTCCGGACTAGCGAACACCGGGGAGCTGTTTTTT. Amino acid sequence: CAISGLANTGELFF.

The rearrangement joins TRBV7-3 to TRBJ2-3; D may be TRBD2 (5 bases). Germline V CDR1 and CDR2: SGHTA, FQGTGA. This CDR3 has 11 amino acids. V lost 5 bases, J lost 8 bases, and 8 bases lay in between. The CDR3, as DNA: TGTGCCAGCAGCGCGGGTATTACGCAGTATTTT. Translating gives CASSAGITQYF. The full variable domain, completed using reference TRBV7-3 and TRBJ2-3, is GAGVSQTPSNKVTEKGKYVELRCDPISGHTALYWYRQSLGQGPEFLIYFQGTGAADDSGLPNDRFFAVRPEGSVSTLKIQRTERGDSAVYLCASSAGITQYFGPGTRLTVL.

In DNA form, the CDR3 reads TGTGCCAGCAGACATACAGGGGAATACTACGAGCAGTACTTC. Its protein is CASRHTGEYYEQYF. J is TRBJ2-7 and V is TRBV3-1 (or the pseudogene TRBV3-2); TRBD1 aligns across 7 bases. J was trimmed by 3 bases and V by 6 bases; bases with no gene match: 8. The germline gives CDR1 LGHDT, CDR2 YNNKEL (reference sequence). This CDR3 has 14 residues.